Below are 25 T cell receptor beta chains sequenced from a single sample in a study of blood T cell repertoires in COVID-19. The repertoire was sequenced with immunoSEQ multiplex PCR; TCRdb's copy has only in-frame clones and lacks some. The table includes some 180,000 clones, roughly four fifths detected once. Sequenced material: peripheral blood. The receptors originated from a woman in her thirties or forties with COVID-19, enrolled during active disease.

This chain uses TRBV6-5 with TRBJ2-1, with 8 bases fitting TRBD2. CDR3 length: 14 residues. The germline gives CDR1 MNHEY, CDR2 SVGAGI. The J segment lost 6 bases and the V segment lost 7 bases, leaving 8 bases of the junction unmatched. Written as DNA, the CDR3 is TGTGCCAGCACTAGCGGGCTGGGGTCCAATGAGCAGTTCTTC. Its protein product is CASTSGLGSNEQFF.

This clone has a single count. The chain carries TRBV10-1 and TRBJ2-3; D is perhaps TRBD1 (7 bases). This CDR3 has 20 amino acids. Trimming removed 5 bases at V and 5 bases at J, with 32 bases between. Germline V CDR1 and CDR2: WNHNN, SYGVQD (reference sequence). The CDR3, as DNA: TGCGCCAGCAGTCCGACGCACAGGGGTTTCATAGGGGGGTACGGAGATACGCAGTATTTT. It specifies CASSPTHRGFIGGYGDTQYF.

V and J are TRBV28 and TRBJ1-2, with a possible D match to TRBD1 (5 bases). V shed 6 bases and J shed 4 bases, with 9 bases lying between them. CDR3 length: 12 residues. Germline V gene data show CDR1 as MDHEN and CDR2 as SYDVKM. CDR3 in DNA: TGTGCCAGCAGGGCCGACAGCTATGGCTACACCTTC. It is translated as CASRADSYGYTF.

The rearrangement uses TRBV30 and TRBJ2-1; TRBD2 aligns across 7 bases. The J segment lost 12 bases and the V segment lost 4 bases, leaving 12 bases of the junction unmatched. This CDR3 is built from 13 residues. The germline gives CDR1 GTSNPN, CDR2 SVGIG (reference sequence). CDR3 amino acids: CAWKTGGGSRQFF. For the CDR3, the DNA is TGTGCCTGGAAAACTGGGGGGGGGTCCCGGCAGTTCTTC.

The chain links TRBV7-2 to TRBJ2-7, with TRBD1 identical over 7 bases. This CDR3 region has 14 residues. CDR1 SGHTA and CDR2 FQGNSA come from the germline V gene. J lost 4 bases, V lost 4 bases, and 7 bases had no gene match. This CDR3 is CASSSRGTDYEQYV. The CDR3 DNA follows: TGTGCCAGCAGCTCTCGTGGGACAGATTACGAGCAGTACGTC.

J is TRBJ2-3 and V is TRBV11-2; D is possibly TRBD2 (5 bases). Germline loops: CDR1 SGHAT, CDR2 FQNNGV. The ends were cut back, 2 bases at V and 4 bases at J, with 10 bases in the middle. The CDR3 is made up of 14 amino acids. The CDR3 DNA is TGTGCCAGCAGCTTAAGCGTCGGGGCAGATACGCAGTATTTT. Translation: CASSLSVGADTQYF.

The chain carries TRBV15 and TRBJ1-5; D remains unclear. Per germline, CDR1 LNHNV and CDR2 YYDKDF (reference sequence). This CDR3 contains 12 residues. The V gene lost 5 bases and the J gene lost 2 bases, with 4 bases spanning the gap. The chain's CDR3 is CATSEGNQPQHF. The DNA of the CDR3 is TGTGCCACCAGCGAGGGCAATCAGCCCCAGCATTTT.

This chain joins TRBV14 and TRBJ1-2; a weak D match, TRBD1 (6 bases). The CDR3 length is 13 residues. The V end lost 2 bases, the J end lost 8 bases, and 12 bases lay between the germline ends. Germline V gives CDR1 SGHDN, CDR2 FVKESK. For the CDR3, the DNA is TGTGCCAGCAGCCAAACAGGGCGAGGAGGCTACACCTTC. Its translation is CASSQTGRGGYTF. Full variable domain (missing parts from reference TRBV14 and TRBJ1-2): EAGVTQFPSHSVIEKGQTVTLRCDPISGHDNLYWYRRVMGKEIKFLLHFVKESKQDESGMPNNRFLAERTGGTYSTLKVQPAELEDSGVYFCASSQTGRGGYTFGSGTRLTVV.

This sequence joins TRBV19 and TRBJ1-2; no reliable D call. The V end lost 9 bases, the J end lost 4 bases, and 9 bases lay between the germline ends. The CDR3 is made up of 11 amino acids. Germline V gene lookup returns CDR1 LNHDA and CDR2 SQIVND (reference sequence). CDR3 coding DNA: TGTGCCAGCTCAGGAACCTATGGCTACACCTTC. Translated, it gives CASSGTYGYTF.

The rearrangement uses TRBV11-2 and TRBJ2-2, with D possibly TRBD1 on 7 matching bases. CDR1 is SGHAT and CDR2 is FQNNGV in the germline V gene. The V and J ends lost 4 bases and 4 bases respectively, with 13 bases between them. The CDR3 is made up of 15 amino acids. The CDR3 sequence: CASSWRGPGTGELFF. CDR3 sequence (DNA): TGTGCCAGCAGCTGGAGGGGGCCAGGCACCGGGGAGCTGTTTTTT.

The chain carries TRBV4-1 and TRBJ1-4; 9 bases map to TRBD1. CDR3 size: 15 residues. CDR1 is MGHRA, CDR2 YSYEKL, per germline. The V gene end was trimmed by 8 bases and the J gene end by 5 bases; junction bases not matched to a gene: 9. This CDR3 reads CASAPFGTGNEKLFF. The CDR3 bases are TGCGCCAGCGCCCCTTTCGGGACAGGGAATGAAAAACTGTTTTTT.

J is TRBJ2-5 and V is TRBV5-1; D unclear. The CDR3 runs to 15 residues. The V and J ends lost 0 bases and 2 bases respectively, with 11 bases between them. Germline V gene sequence: CDR1 SGHRS, CDR2 YFSETQ. The CDR3 coding sequence is TGCGCCAGCAGCTTGGGTCCCGGGTCACAAGAGACCCAGTACTTC. It encodes CASSLGPGSQETQYF.

V and J are TRBV6-6 and TRBJ1-2; a possible D gene is TRBD1 (6 bases). Between the trimmed V and J ends, which lost 5 bases and 3 bases, there was a span of 10 bases. The germline V gene has CDR1 MNHNY and CDR2 SVGAGI (reference sequence). The CDR3 extends over 13 amino acids. DNA for the CDR3: TGTGCCAGCAGTAAACAGGGCGACTATGGCTACACCTTC. Amino acids: CASSKQGDYGYTF.

This clone has more than one count but fewer than ten. The rearrangement links TRBV28 to TRBJ1-6, with D hard to call. The CDR3 has 12 amino acids. Germline V CDR1 and CDR2: MDHEN, SYDVKM. The ends were cut back, 3 bases at V and 10 bases at J, with 7 bases in the middle. CDR3 region: CASSFMRSPLHF. The CDR3 DNA follows: TGTGCCAGCAGTTTCATGCGATCACCCCTCCACTTT.

The CDR3 sequence is CASSNRDRGQTQYF. CDR3 coding DNA: TGTGCCAGCAGTAACCGGGACAGGGGACAGACCCAGTACTTC. The chain uses TRBV6-5 and TRBJ2-5, with 10 bases identical to TRBD1. Losses at the gene ends were 5 bases for V and 6 bases for J; bases not matched to a gene: 6. Germline V gene data show CDR1 as MNHEY and CDR2 as SVGAGI. This CDR3 has 14 amino acids.

This chain connects TRBV5-1 to TRBJ2-3, with D possibly TRBD1 on 6 matching bases. CDR3 length: 15 residues. Trimming removed 0 bases from V and 3 bases from J, with 11 bases in between. Germline CDR1 SGHRS, CDR2 YFSETQ. The CDR3 DNA sequence: TGCGCCAGCAGCTTGGTGGCAGGGGAGACAGATACGCAGTATTTT. Its translation is CASSLVAGETDTQYF.

The rearrangement uses TRBV18 and TRBJ1-5, with D perhaps matching TRBD1 (5 bases). The CDR3 extends over 13 amino acids. Germline CDR1 reads KGHSH; CDR2 reads LQKENI. V was clipped by 4 bases and J by 5 bases, with 9 bases between them. Here the CDR3 DNA reads TGTGCCAGCTCACAAGGGGTAGATCAGCCCCAGCATTTT. Translated: CASSQGVDQPQHF.

The chain recombines TRBV24-1 with TRBJ1-6, with D perhaps matching TRBD1 (6 bases). CDR3 size: 15 residues. The V and J ends lost 6 bases and 10 bases respectively, with 18 bases between them. Per the germline V gene, CDR1 is KGHDR and CDR2 is SFDVKD. The CDR3 bases are TGTGCCACCAGTCCTCTTGAGGGGGTTGGATCACCCCTCCACTTT. Translation: CATSPLEGVGSPLHF.

The V call is TRBV27, the J call TRBJ2-2, with unresolved D. The germline CDR1 and CDR2 sequences are MNHEY and SMNVEV (reference sequence). Trimming removed 5 bases from V and 6 bases from J, with 10 bases in between. This CDR3 region has 13 residues. The CDR3 sequence is CASSTHRSGELFF. The CDR3 nucleotides are TGTGCCAGCAGTACCCACAGATCCGGGGAGCTGTTTTTT.

The J gene is TRBJ2-1, the V gene TRBV7-9; 9 bases agree with TRBD2. This CDR3 contains 15 residues. Germline CDR1 reads SEHNR; CDR2 reads FQNEAQ (reference sequence). V lost 3 bases to trimming and J lost 4 bases; unmatched junction nucleotides: 4. CDR3 sequence (DNA): TGTGCCAGCAGCTTCGGACTAGCGTTGTACAATGAGCAGTTCTTC. It is translated as CASSFGLALYNEQFF.

For this clone: The germline gene is not matched at one end of the junction; a read error may be the cause. This chain connects TRBV15 to TRBJ1-5; no firm D call. The CDR3 totals 15 residues. Germline CDR1 is LNHNV and CDR2 is YYDKDF (reference sequence). The CDR3 sequence: CATSRGPEVDQPQHF. CDR3 bases: TGTGCCACCAGTAGAGGCCCGGAGGTTGATCAGCCCCAGCATTTT.

The V gene is TRBV5-5, the J gene TRBJ1-1; D not resolved. V was cut by 0 bases and J by 5 bases, with 8 bases left in between. Germline V gene sequence: CDR1 SGHKS, CDR2 YYEKEE (reference sequence). This CDR3 has 13 amino acids. CDR3 protein: CASSLAWSTEAFF. The DNA for the CDR3 is TGTGCCAGCAGCTTGGCTTGGAGTACTGAAGCTTTCTTT.

The rearrangement joins TRBV3-1 (or the pseudogene TRBV3-2) to TRBJ2-1, with D uncertain. Germline CDR1 and CDR2: LGHDT and YNNKEL (reference sequence). The CDR3 is made up of 18 amino acids. Trimming pared 2 bases from V and 0 bases from J, leaving 17 bases between. The CDR3 DNA sequence: TGTGCCAGCAGCCAAAGATCGTGGGCTTCGAGCTCCTACAATGAGCAGTTCTTC. It specifies CASSQRSWASSSYNEQFF.

J is TRBJ1-3 and V is TRBV28, with TRBD1 as a possible D gene (6 bases). Germline CDR1 is MDHEN and CDR2 is SYDVKM. V dropped 4 bases and J dropped 0 bases, with 10 bases sitting between them. This CDR3 contains 15 residues. CDR3 loop: CASSSRGASGNTIYF. The DNA for the CDR3 is TGTGCCAGCAGTTCCAGGGGTGCCTCTGGAAACACCATATATTTT.

This chain uses TRBV6-2 or TRBV6-3 with TRBJ2-4, with D possibly matching TRBD1 (6 bases). CDR1 and CDR2 from the germline V gene are MNHEY and SVGEGT. V was pared by 6 bases and J by 0 bases, with 15 bases between. CDR3 size: 16 residues. Here the CDR3 DNA reads TGTGCCAGCAGCCTACAGGGAAACCTAGCCAAAAACATTCAGTACTTC. It is translated as CASSLQGNLAKNIQYF.